These 9 T cell receptor beta chains share one sample of origin, sequenced in a study of cytomegalovirus exposure and HLA in healthy donors. The PCR ran on 60 Vbeta and 13 Jbeta primers. Profiling relied on immunoSEQ multiplex PCR, and the TCRdb table lists in-frame clones only, not all of them. This repertoire comprises approximately 150,000 clones; its ten largest clones make up around 1.5%. The sequenced sample consisted of PBMCs. Source of these receptors: a woman in her forties or fifties in good health and CMV-seronegative.

CDR3 sequence (DNA): TGTGCCAGCAGCTTTCACAGGGGGCTGGTGAGCAATCAGCCCCAGCATTTT. It specifies CASSFHRGLVSNQPQHF. The chain is built from TRBV7-9 and TRBJ1-5, with 9 positions matching TRBD1. V trimming: 3 bases; J trimming: 1 base; junction bases outside the gene matches: 7. Germline-derived CDR1 and CDR2 are SEHNR and FQNEAQ (reference sequence). There are 17 residues in the CDR3.

The V and J genes are TRBV28 and TRBJ1-2; D call uncertain. V lost 3 bases to trimming and J lost 8 bases, with 10 bases between them. This CDR3 spans 12 amino acids. Looked up from germline, CDR1 is MDHEN and CDR2 is SYDVKM. The CDR3 region is CASSFWSRGYTF. The CDR3 region has the DNA TGTGCCAGCAGTTTCTGGTCACGGGGCTACACCTTC.

The rearrangement links TRBV7-8 to TRBJ2-7; D gene uncertain. Trimming left V 1 base short and J 9 bases short, with 19 bases between. The germline V gene has CDR1 SGHVS and CDR2 FQNEAQ. There are 15 residues in the CDR3. CDR3: CASSLGRFSYERQYF. In DNA, the CDR3 is TGTGCCAGCAGCTTAGGTCGGTTCTCCTACGAGCGGCAGTACTTC. The whole variable domain, remainder taken from reference TRBV7-8 and TRBJ2-7, is GAGVSQSPRYKVAKRGQDVALRCDPISGHVSLFWYQQALGQGPEFLTYFQNEAQLDKSGLPSDRFFAERPEGSVSTLKIQRTQQEDSAVYLCASSLGRFSYERQYFGPGTRLTVT.

The chain employs TRBV7-9 and TRBJ2-1; TRBD2 is a possible D gene (5 bases). Trimming pared 2 bases from V and 4 bases from J, leaving 9 bases between. Germline V gives CDR1 SEHNR, CDR2 FQNEAQ (reference sequence). The length of the CDR3 is 14 residues. The CDR3 reads CASSLSSGYNEQFF. CDR3 coding DNA: TGTGCCAGCAGCTTAAGCAGCGGATACAATGAGCAGTTCTTC.

The rearrangement joins TRBV19 to TRBJ2-1; 7 bases match TRBD1. The CDR3 runs to 18 residues. Unmatched junction bases numbered 16, after V lost 1 base and J lost 7 bases. Germline V gene data show CDR1 as LNHDA and CDR2 as SQIVND (reference sequence). CDR3: CASSIGPLTGQVRNEQFF. The CDR3 DNA is TGTGCCAGTAGTATAGGGCCTCTGACAGGGCAGGTTAGGAATGAGCAGTTCTTC.

V gene TRBV28 combines with J gene TRBJ1-4; tentative D call: TRBD1 (5 bases). V shed 6 bases and J shed 13 bases, with 15 bases lying between them. Germline V gene sequence: CDR1 MDHEN, CDR2 SYDVKM. This CDR3 is 12 amino acids long. CDR3 nucleotides: TGTGCCAGCAGCCGAAGAAGCGACAGACTGTTTTTT. This translates into CASSRRSDRLFF.

V usage is TRBV6-1 and J usage is TRBJ2-7; TRBD2 aligns across 15 bases. Trimming cost V 8 bases and J 0 bases; bases outside gene matches: 2. Germline CDR1 MNHNS, CDR2 SASEGT. The CDR3 spans 15 residues. The CDR3 sequence is CASGTSGGSSYEQYF. In nucleotides, the CDR3 is TGTGCCAGCGGGACTAGCGGGGGGAGCTCCTACGAGCAGTACTTC.

V and J are TRBV19 and TRBJ2-5, with 11 bases matching TRBD2. CDR3 length: 16 amino acids. The ends lost 5 bases at V and 4 bases at J; junction bases unmatched: 9. The germline gives CDR1 LNHDA, CDR2 SQIVND (reference sequence). Here the CDR3 reads CASSPRASGGSETQYF. The CDR3 nucleotides read TGTGCCAGTAGTCCCAGGGCTAGCGGGGGGTCAGAGACCCAGTACTTC.

The gene calls are TRBV5-4 and TRBJ1-6, with TRBD1 identical over 9 bases. Germline values: CDR1 SGHNT, CDR2 YYREEE (reference sequence). This CDR3 comprises 15 residues. Trimming cost V 4 bases and J 10 bases; bases outside gene matches: 9. The CDR3 spells CASSRDRVLESPLHF. CDR3 coding DNA: TGTGCCAGCAGCCGGGACAGGGTGCTGGAGTCACCCCTCCACTTT.